A single sample is the source of the 26 T cell receptor beta chains below, sequenced in a study of CD8 T cells in ankylosing spondylitis. Using its own MiXCR run on the 5' RACE reads, TCRdb lists one record per CDR3 protein. The table lists 150,000 to 200,000 distinct CDR3 sequences, 18% of them singletons. The sample comprised blood, either unsorted or a sorted T cell fraction (not recorded which). These receptor sequences come from a male donor aged 10 to 35 with ankylosing spondylitis or in good health (not recorded which).

This clonotype was counted at least ten times. The V call is TRBV7-8, the J call TRBJ2-3; 7 bases line up with TRBD2. Germline lookup yields CDR1 SGHVS and CDR2 FQNEAQ. The V and J ends lost 5 bases and 2 bases, in that order; junction bases with no gene match: 13. The CDR3 is 17 residues long. The CDR3 reads CASSPNLAELLTDTQYF. Here the CDR3 DNA reads TGTGCCAGCAGCCCTAACCTAGCGGAGCTACTCACAGATACGCAGTATTTT.

This clonotype has at least ten counts. The genes are TRBV12-3 or TRBV12-4 and TRBJ1-5; D ambiguous. The CDR3 spans 14 residues. V dropped 6 bases and J dropped 3 bases, with 12 bases sitting between them. The CDR3 DNA is TGTGCCAGCAGCCCCTTCGGTTTCAATCAGCCCCAGCATTTT. Amino acid sequence: CASSPFGFNQPQHF.

Only a few counts were recorded for this clonotype. J is TRBJ2-5 and V is TRBV20-1, with 7 nucleotides matching TRBD2. J lost 2 bases, V lost 0 bases, and 6 bases had no gene match. The CDR3 is 15 residues long. Germline lookup yields CDR1 DFQATT and CDR2 SNEGSKA (reference sequence). The CDR3 protein is CSARDRSGLQETQYF. Here the CDR3 DNA reads TGCAGTGCTAGAGATCGTAGCGGGCTACAAGAGACCCAGTACTTC.

This clonotype occurred many times. The rearrangement uses TRBV5-6 and TRBJ2-1, with 7 positions matching TRBD2. The CDR3 totals 16 residues. Germline V gives CDR1 SGHDT, CDR2 YYEEEE. V shed 1 base and J 2 bases; nucleotides not matched to a gene: 6. Here the CDR3 reads CASSLLWEGPYNEQFF. The CDR3, as DNA: TGTGCCAGCAGCTTGTTGTGGGAGGGCCCCTACAATGAGCAGTTCTTC.

The sample holds a few counts of this clonotype. V usage is TRBV6-6 and J usage is TRBJ2-7, with D perhaps TRBD2 (5 bases). CDR1 and CDR2 from the germline V gene are MNHNY and SVGAGI (reference sequence). There are 14 residues in the CDR3. Between the trimmed V and J ends, which lost 6 bases and 3 bases, there was a span of 15 bases. CDR3 DNA: TGTGCCAGCAGCCCTAGCTCGGGGTACTACGAGCAGTACTTC. It yields the protein CASSPSSGYYEQYF.

The chain carries TRBV6-1 and TRBJ2-7; 7 bases are shared with TRBD2. This CDR3 spans 15 amino acids. J gave up 9 bases and V 4 bases, and 15 bases lay outside the gene matches. Germline lookup yields CDR1 MNHNS and CDR2 SASEGT. The CDR3 protein is CASSVGRGSTARQYV. The CDR3 DNA sequence: TGTGCCAGCAGTGTTGGGCGGGGGTCTACAGCGAGGCAGTACGTC.

The chain employs TRBV29-1 and TRBJ2-1; 7 bases fit TRBD1. Per the germline V gene, CDR1 is SQVTM and CDR2 is ANQGSEA. Trimming removed 1 base from V and 11 bases from J; junction bases left unmatched: 11. This CDR3 contains 14 residues. As DNA, the CDR3 is TGCAGCGTTGAAGGAGGACGGTCGGGACAGAAGCAGTTCTTC. Protein: CSVEGGRSGQKQFF.

This clonotype has a handful of counts. The chain couples TRBV7-9 to TRBJ2-2; possibly TRBD2 for D (5 bases). Deletions cut 1 base from V and 3 bases from J, with 12 bases between. The CDR3 covers 16 residues. Germline CDR1 SEHNR, CDR2 FQNEAQ (reference sequence). In nucleotides, the CDR3 is TGTGCCAGCAGCTTAGAGTCCGGGATCTACACCGGGGAGCTGTTTTTT. Encoded protein: CASSLESGIYTGELFF.

The table lists this clonotype with many counts. The chain has TRBV11-2 and TRBJ2-2; TRBD2 is a possible D gene (6 bases). This CDR3 is 16 amino acids long. The V end lost 1 base, the J end lost 4 bases, and 13 bases lay between the germline ends. Germline loops: CDR1 SGHAT, CDR2 FQNNGV. CDR3 amino acids: CASSLGRLGGTGELFF. The DNA for the CDR3 is TGTGCCAGCAGCTTAGGAAGGTTGGGAGGCACCGGGGAGCTGTTTTTT.

The table lists this clonotype with many counts. The rearrangement uses TRBV7-8 and TRBJ2-5, with TRBD1 identical over 8 bases. The germline V gene encodes CDR1 SGHVS and CDR2 FQNEAQ. This CDR3 contains 14 residues. Trimming took 5 bases from V and 6 from J; bases not matched to a gene: 8. For the CDR3, the DNA is TGTGCCAGCAGCATTGACGACAGGGGAAAGACCCAGTACTTC. Its translation is CASSIDDRGKTQYF. The full variable domain, its missing parts supplied by reference TRBV7-8 and TRBJ2-5, is GAGVSQSPRYKVAKRGQDVALRCDPISGHVSLFWYQQALGQGPEFLTYFQNEAQLDKSGLPSDRFFAERPEGSVSTLKIQRTQQEDSAVYLCASSIDDRGKTQYFGPGTRLLVL.

This chain connects TRBV4-3 to TRBJ1-4; D gene ambiguous. The CDR3 length is 16 residues. In germline, CDR1 is LGHNA, CDR2 YSLEER. The germline V and J ends were trimmed by 0 bases and 8 bases, with 16 bases remaining between them. This CDR3 reads CASSQDRYGPGEKLFF. The CDR3 nucleotides are TGCGCCAGCAGCCAAGATCGGTACGGCCCGGGCGAAAAACTGTTTTTT.

In this sample, this clonotype turned up many times. J is TRBJ2-6 and V is TRBV24-1; D may be TRBD2 (6 bases). The CDR3 consists of 17 residues. Per the germline V gene, CDR1 is KGHDR and CDR2 is SFDVKD. V dropped 4 bases and J dropped 4 bases, with 16 bases sitting between them. In nucleotides, the CDR3 is TGTGCCACCAGTGACTCGCGCCTAGCGTTAGGGGCCAACGTCCTGACTTTC. This encodes CATSDSRLALGANVLTF.

This clonotype was seen repeatedly, ten times or more. The V gene is TRBV6-5, the J gene TRBJ2-1; D is uncertain. The length of the CDR3 is 13 residues. CDR1 MNHEY and CDR2 SVGAGI come from the germline V gene. The V gene lost 2 bases and the J gene lost 3 bases, with 5 bases spanning the gap. The CDR3 sequence is CASSYGGYNEQFF. DNA for the CDR3: TGTGCCAGCAGTTACGGCGGCTACAATGAGCAGTTCTTC.

Ten or more counts support this clonotype. The CDR3 nucleotides read TGCAGCGTTAAACCTGGAGGTAGCTACGAGCAGTACTTC. This translates into CSVKPGGSYEQYF. The genes are TRBV29-1 and TRBJ2-7; tentatively, D is TRBD2 (5 bases). The CDR3 totals 13 residues. Germline CDR1 is SQVTM and CDR2 is ANQGSEA. V gave up 5 bases and J gave up 3 bases, with 14 bases separating them.

This clonotype has a count of ten or more. The CDR3 region has the DNA TGCGCCAGCAGCCGTGACCGGGCCCTGGACTACGAGCAGTACTTC. It specifies CASSRDRALDYEQYF. The chain carries TRBV4-3 and TRBJ2-7; D is unclear. There are 15 residues in the CDR3. CDR1 LGHNA and CDR2 YSLEER come from the germline V gene. Trimming left V 4 bases short and J 3 bases short, with 16 bases between.

This clonotype was recorded at least ten times. V and J are TRBV5-4 and TRBJ2-2; 9 bases agree with TRBD2. CDR3 size: 15 residues. Germline assignment: CDR1 SGHNT and CDR2 YYREEE (reference sequence). V lost 5 bases and J lost 3; bases outside the gene matches: 5. The CDR3: CASRPTSGDTGELFF. The DNA for the CDR3 is TGTGCCAGCAGACCGACTAGCGGAGACACCGGGGAGCTGTTTTTT.

There are many counts of this clonotype. The chain carries TRBV12-3 or TRBV12-4 and TRBJ2-1; 13 bases are shared with TRBD2. V lost 6 bases and J lost 0; bases outside the gene matches: 8. The CDR3 totals 18 residues. The chain's CDR3 is CASRPLAGGPRSYNEQFF. Here the CDR3 DNA reads TGTGCCAGCAGACCACTAGCGGGAGGGCCCCGCTCCTACAATGAGCAGTTCTTC.

This clonotype was counted many times. V gene TRBV27 combines with J gene TRBJ1-1; unclear D gene. From germline, CDR1 is MNHEY and CDR2 SMNVEV (reference sequence). V was pared by 5 bases and J by 1 base, with 8 bases between. This CDR3 has 13 residues. The CDR3 sequence: CASSPKGNTEAFF. The CDR3 nucleotides are TGTGCCAGCAGTCCCAAGGGGAACACTGAAGCTTTCTTT.

This clonotype was seen many times. The rearrangement uses TRBV30 and TRBJ1-6; possibly TRBD1 for D (6 bases). V lost 4 bases, J lost 7 bases, and 8 bases lay in between. The V gene's germline CDR1 is GTSNPN and CDR2 SVGIG (reference sequence). This CDR3 contains 12 residues. The CDR3 DNA sequence: TGTGCCTGGACCCAGGGGAATTCACCCCTCCACTTT. Amino acids: CAWTQGNSPLHF.

This clonotype showed up many times. V is TRBV12-3 or TRBV12-4 and J is TRBJ2-2; 11 bases are a match to TRBD2. J was trimmed by 9 bases and V by 3 bases; bases with no gene match: 6. The CDR3 runs 15 residues. The CDR3 nucleotides are TGTGCCAGCAGTTTGACTAGCGGGATTGTCCGGGAGCTGTTTTTT. It encodes CASSLTSGIVRELFF.

In its sample, this clonotype was seen many times. V gene TRBV7-8 combines with J gene TRBJ2-1; 13 bases are a match to TRBD2. Germline V gene sequence: CDR1 SGHVS, CDR2 FQNEAQ. V gave up 4 bases and J gave up 0 bases; unmatched junction bases: 9. CDR3 length: 19 amino acids. CDR3 amino acids: CASSSRLAGGGSSYNEQFF. CDR3 DNA: TGTGCCAGCAGCTCAAGACTAGCGGGAGGAGGGAGCTCCTACAATGAGCAGTTCTTC.

This clonotype has a count of ten or more. This chain's CDR3 is CASSSGTGVSPYNSPLHF. As DNA, the CDR3 is TGTGCCAGCAGTTCCGGGACAGGGGTTTCCCCCTATAATTCACCCCTCCACTTT. The chain combines TRBV14 with TRBJ1-6; the match to TRBD1 covers 10 bases. Germline CDR1 SGHDN, CDR2 FVKESK. The CDR3 spans 18 residues. The V gene end was trimmed by 6 bases and the J gene end by 2 bases; junction bases not matched to a gene: 10.

The V and J genes are TRBV7-2 and TRBJ2-1; D unclear. This CDR3 has 11 amino acids. Germline CDR1 SGHTA, CDR2 FQGNSA. The V end was cut by 2 bases, the J end by 9 bases, with 5 bases between. The CDR3 bases are TGTGCCAGCAGCTTACTTCGTGAGCAGTTCTTC. Translated, it gives CASSLLREQFF. Full variable domain (outside the CDR3, taken from reference TRBV7-2 and TRBJ2-1): GAGVSQSPSNKVTEKGKDVELRCDPISGHTALYWYRQSLGQGLEFLIYFQGNSAPDKSGLPSDRFSAERTGGSVSTLTIQRTQQEDSAVYLCASSLLREQFFGPGTRLTVL.

This clonotype occurred many times. This chain uses TRBV6-2 or TRBV6-3 with TRBJ2-5; 8 nucleotides line up with TRBD2. Germline CDR1 and CDR2: MNHEY and SVGEGT. V shed 2 bases and J 2 bases; nucleotides not matched to a gene: 7. The length of the CDR3 is 16 residues. CDR3 protein: CASSYVRLAKQETQYF. CDR3 coding DNA: TGTGCCAGCAGTTACGTAAGACTAGCGAAGCAAGAGACCCAGTACTTC.

This clonotype appeared many times. CDR3 sequence: CASTRGGGTGELFF. CDR3 coding DNA: TGTGCCAGCACCCGTGGGGGTGGGACCGGGGAGCTGTTTTTT. The chain carries TRBV12-3 or TRBV12-4 and TRBJ2-2; tentatively, D is TRBD1 or TRBD2 (5 bases each). V dropped 7 bases and J dropped 5 bases, with 14 bases sitting between them. The CDR3 extends over 14 amino acids.

This clonotype was recorded at least ten times. The chain joins TRBV5-1 to TRBJ2-1, with D perhaps TRBD2 (5 bases). Trimming pared 4 bases from V and 7 bases from J, leaving 18 bases between. This CDR3 region has 15 residues. Germline assignment: CDR1 SGHRS and CDR2 YFSETQ. The CDR3 DNA reads as TGCGCCAGCAGCGAGTCAAGAGGGCGAAGGAATGAGCAGTTCTTC. This codes for CASSESRGRRNEQFF.